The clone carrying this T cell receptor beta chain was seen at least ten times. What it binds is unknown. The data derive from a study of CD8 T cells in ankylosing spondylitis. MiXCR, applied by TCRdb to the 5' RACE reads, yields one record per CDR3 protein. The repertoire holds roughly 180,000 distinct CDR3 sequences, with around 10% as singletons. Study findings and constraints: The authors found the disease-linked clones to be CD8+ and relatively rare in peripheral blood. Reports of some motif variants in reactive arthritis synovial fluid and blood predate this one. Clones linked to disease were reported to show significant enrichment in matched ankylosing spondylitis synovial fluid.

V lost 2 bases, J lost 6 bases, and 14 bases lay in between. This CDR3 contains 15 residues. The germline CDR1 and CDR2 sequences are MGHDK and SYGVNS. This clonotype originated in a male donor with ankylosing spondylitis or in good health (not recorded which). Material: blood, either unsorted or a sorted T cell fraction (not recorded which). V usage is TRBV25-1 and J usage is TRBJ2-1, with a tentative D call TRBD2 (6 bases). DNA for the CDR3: TGTGCCAGCAGTGAAATCGGAGGGGCGGGCAATGAGCAGTTCTTC. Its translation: CASSEIGGAGNEQFF.